This T cell receptor beta chain was obtained from a study of cytomegalovirus exposure and HLA in healthy donors. CDR3 length equals 12 residues. Germline V gene data show CDR1 as SGHRS and CDR2 as YFSETQ. V lost 1 base, J lost 9 bases, and 8 bases lay in between. Primers: 60 Vbeta forward and 13 Jbeta reverse. Measured with immunoSEQ multiplex PCR; TCRdb has only the in-frame clones, and not every one. The table has around 160,000 clones, 75% to 90% seen once; the top ten hold 1.9%. The chain recombines TRBV5-1 with TRBJ2-1; no definite D call. The origin of this receptor is a human donor in good health. The source material was PBMCs. The CDR3 reads CASSLTGCEQFF. In DNA, the CDR3 is TGCGCCAGCAGCTTGACGGGTTGTGAGCAGTTCTTC.